This TCR beta chain was documented in a study of neurological immune-mediated disorders. Study-level results: Expansion of TCR clones was greatest in HTLV-1-associated myelopathy and smallest in multiple sclerosis, where it fell below that of healthy controls.

cDNA was made by 5'RACE with 10-nucleotide random UMIs. One entry per CDR3 protein results from TCRdb running MiXCR on the 5' RACE reads. The table includes approximately 50,000 distinct CDR3 sequences, approximately 10% detected once. V lost 2 bases, J lost 4 bases, and 5 bases stayed unmatched. The CDR3 sequence is 14 residues long. From germline, CDR1 is SGHRS and CDR2 YFSETQ. This clonotype was observed many times. Its antigen is unknown. This receptor was identified in a man between 65 and 80 years old with HTLV-1-associated myelopathy (HAM/TSP). The source material was PBMCs. The rearrangement links TRBV5-1 to TRBJ2-5; 7 positions match TRBD2. CDR3 DNA: TGCGCCAGCAGCTTAGGACTAGTAGGAGAGACCCAGTACTTC. It specifies CASSLGLVGETQYF.